Each of the 13 T cell receptor beta chains below was sequenced from the same sample in a study of regulatory T cells in long-lasting Graves disease. The time point: newly diagnosed GD, antithyroid drugs for less than 3 months. Extracted RNA from PBMCs served as the source of the TCR library. Investigators prepared the TCR beta libraries by applying iRepertoire HTBI primers and Arm-PCR of CDR3 regions. TCRdb re-called the multiplex PCR reads through MiXCR, storing one row per CDR3 protein. The sample lists over 400,000 distinct CDR3 sequences, 14% occurring once. This sample was also put to use in a study of T cells in Graves' hyperthyroidism and ophthalmopathy.

This sample comprised peripheral blood mononuclear cells (PBMCs), obtained at new diagnosis, from a patient treated with antithyroid drugs. These receptors all stem from a woman aged 45-65 years with Graves disease.

This clonotype was seen at least ten times. V usage is TRBV3-1 and J usage is TRBJ2-7; TRBD1 aligns across 9 bases. V was clipped by 3 bases and J by 2 bases; unmatched bases: 2. Looked up from germline, CDR1 is LGHDT and CDR2 is YNNKEL (reference sequence). The CDR3 covers 14 residues. The DNA of the CDR3 is TGTGCCAGCAGCCACCGGGACAGGGCCTACGAGCAGTACTTC. Translating gives CASSHRDRAYEQYF.

This clonotype was detected many times. This chain links TRBV24-1 with TRBJ2-5; 7 positions agree with TRBD1. In germline, CDR1 is KGHDR, CDR2 SFDVKD. With 4 bases clipped from V and 5 bases from J, the junction kept 0 bases outside the gene matches. CDR3 length: 12 amino acids. The CDR3 here is CATSDRGETQYF. The DNA of the CDR3 is TGTGCCACCAGTGACAGGGGGGAGACCCAGTACTTC.

CDR3 in amino acids: CASSQEQGRYNSPLHF. CDR3 nucleotide sequence: TGTGCCAGCAGCCAAGAACAGGGAAGATATAATTCACCCCTCCACTTT. The chain joins TRBV3-1 to TRBJ1-6; D possibly corresponds to TRBD1 (6 bases). This CDR3 has 16 amino acids. The V end was cut by 0 bases, the J end by 4 bases, with 10 bases between. Germline CDR1 is LGHDT and CDR2 is YNNKEL (reference sequence).

Ten or more counts support this clonotype. This chain connects TRBV6-1 to TRBJ2-3; TRBD2 agrees at 9 bases. The V segment lost 1 base and the J segment 7 bases; nucleotides outside the gene matches: 6. Germline CDR1 reads MNHNS; CDR2 reads SASEGT. The CDR3 contains 15 residues. The CDR3 here is CASSEGSGSSYTQYF. The DNA of the CDR3 is TGTGCCAGCAGTGAAGGTAGCGGGAGTAGCTATACGCAGTATTTT.

This clonotype occurred a few times. This chain connects TRBV5-1 to TRBJ2-3; 7 nucleotides line up with TRBD1. Germline assignment: CDR1 SGHRS and CDR2 YFSETQ. The CDR3 is 15 amino acids. Trimming at V came to 2 bases and at J to 3 bases, leaving 6 bases not matched to a gene. In DNA, the CDR3 is TGCGCCAGCAGCTTCACAGGGGTAGAAACAGATACGCAGTATTTT. The encoded protein is CASSFTGVETDTQYF.

This clonotype has ten or more counts. One end of the junction fails to match germline, which may point to a read error. J is TRBJ2-2 and V is TRBV5-1; TRBD1 is a possible D gene (6 bases). The CDR3 consists of 15 residues. CDR1 and CDR2 (germline): SGHRS, YFSETQ. The CDR3 region has the DNA TGTGCCAGCAGCTTGGGGACAACGAACACCGGGGAGCTGTTTTTT. It encodes CASSLGTTNTGELFF.

This clonotype has a single count. The rearrangement joins TRBV7-9 to TRBJ2-7; tentatively, D is TRBD1 (5 bases). Looked up from germline, CDR1 is SEHNR and CDR2 is FQNEAQ (reference sequence). The CDR3 length is 14 residues. V lost 3 bases, J lost 2 bases, and 11 bases lay in between. Here the CDR3 DNA reads TGTGCCAGCAGCTTGACAGCGACCCCCTACGAGCAGTACTTC. Amino acids: CASSLTATPYEQYF.

This clonotype appeared a few times. The J gene is TRBJ1-2, the V gene TRBV20-1; TRBD1 aligns across 7 bases. CDR1 DFQATT and CDR2 SNEGSKA come from the germline V gene (reference sequence). The V gene end was trimmed by 0 bases and the J gene end by 4 bases; junction bases not matched to a gene: 14. The length of the CDR3 is 17 residues. The CDR3 DNA reads as TGCAGTGCTAGAGAACTTAATACAGGGGTCTTTGGCTATGGCTACACCTTC. This translates into CSARELNTGVFGYGYTF.

There are many counts of this clonotype. The chain recombines TRBV10-3 with TRBJ1-1; possibly TRBD1 for D (5 bases). Germline V gene sequence: CDR1 ENHRY, CDR2 SYGVKD. The V end was cut by 0 bases, the J end by 6 bases, with 14 bases between. This CDR3 has 15 amino acids. In nucleotides, the CDR3 is TGTGCCATCAGTGAGTCGCCGGACACGGGAGCTGAAGCTTTCTTT. As protein: CAISESPDTGAEAFF.

This clonotype was counted between two and nine times. V usage is TRBV12-3 or TRBV12-4 and J usage is TRBJ1-3, with D unresolved. The CDR3 runs 14 residues. Trimming removed 4 bases from V and 2 bases from J, with 9 bases in between. The CDR3 spells CASSYKGPGNTIYF. The CDR3 DNA reads TGTGCCAGCAGTTACAAGGGCCCTGGAAACACCATATATTTT.

The chain recombines TRBV5-1 with TRBJ1-4; a weak D match, TRBD1 (6 bases). The CDR3 is 15 amino acids. The V gene lost 2 bases and the J gene lost 6 bases, with 14 bases spanning the gap. In germline, CDR1 is SGHRS, CDR2 YFSETQ. CDR3 nucleotide sequence: TGCGCCAGCAGCTTAGGTGGGACACGAGATGAAAAACTGTTTTTT. It translates to CASSLGGTRDEKLFF.

This clonotype was counted at least ten times. This rearrangement joins TRBV7-3 to TRBJ2-1; D ambiguous. This CDR3 region has 13 residues. Germline V CDR1 and CDR2: SGHTA, FQGTGA. Trimming left V 5 bases short and J 0 bases short, with 5 bases between. CDR3 amino acids: CASSESSYNEQFF. In DNA, the CDR3 is TGTGCCAGCAGCGAAAGCTCCTACAATGAGCAGTTCTTC. Combining the CDR3 with reference TRBV7-3 and TRBJ2-1 gives the whole variable domain GAGVSQTPSNKVTEKGKYVELRCDPISGHTALYWYRQSLGQGPEFLIYFQGTGAADDSGLPNDRFFAVRPEGSVSTLKIQRTERGDSAVYLCASSESSYNEQFFGPGTRLTVL.

In this sample, this clonotype turned up many times. V usage is TRBV27 and J usage is TRBJ2-7; D possibly matches TRBD1 or TRBD2 (5 bases each). The germline CDR1 and CDR2 sequences are MNHEY and SMNVEV (reference sequence). The ends were cut back, 5 bases at V and 6 bases at J, with 11 bases in the middle. The CDR3 is 12 amino acids. CDR3: CASSPGTSEQYF. CDR3 DNA: TGTGCCAGCAGTCCCGGGACCTCCGAGCAGTACTTC.